Below are 3 T cell receptor beta chains sequenced from a single sample in a study of neurological immune-mediated disorders. A single record per CDR3 protein comes from TCRdb applying MiXCR to the 5' RACE reads. The sample shows about 21,000 distinct CDR3 sequences, approximately 6.8% of them seen only once. Sequenced: CD8+ T cells from blood. The receptors were gathered from a woman in her 30s with HTLV-1-associated myelopathy (HAM/TSP).

This clonotype was seen repeatedly, ten times or more. J is TRBJ1-1 and V is TRBV29-1; a weak D match, TRBD1 (6 bases). The germline V and J ends were trimmed by 7 bases and 2 bases, with 20 bases remaining between them. Germline-derived CDR1 and CDR2 are SQVTM and ANQGSEA. CDR3 size: 15 residues. The CDR3 loop is CSADLDGQRNTEAFF. DNA for the CDR3: TGCAGCGCTGACTTAGACGGACAGAGAAACACTGAAGCTTTCTTT.

This clonotype was observed many times. The rearrangement links TRBV7-6 to TRBJ2-2; D may be TRBD2 (6 bases). Trimming removed 1 base at V and 5 bases at J, with 8 bases between. Per germline, CDR1 SGHVS and CDR2 FNYEAQ. This CDR3 has 14 amino acids. The CDR3 sequence is CASSLVAGTGELFF. The CDR3 DNA reads TGTGCCAGCAGCTTAGTCGCGGGAACCGGGGAGCTGTTTTTT.

This clonotype appeared many times. J is TRBJ1-1 and V is TRBV20-1; D possibly corresponds to TRBD1 (5 bases). This CDR3 is 16 amino acids long. V lost 6 bases and J lost 5, with 25 bases in between. Germline-derived CDR1 and CDR2 are DFQATT and SNEGSKA (reference sequence). CDR3 DNA: TGCAGTGCCAATCCCCCGGGACGCCCCGTGCGAACTGAAGCTTTCTTT. It specifies CSANPPGRPVRTEAFF.